This T cell receptor beta chain is from a study of PD-L1 blockade in urothelial cancer. As for the study in general: Analyses used blood from 3 weeks (second dose) and 6 weeks after treatment start. A median of roughly 140,000 T cells was found in the blood samples.

The germline CDR1 and CDR2 sequences are SGHDN and FVKESK. The ends lost 1 base at V and 9 bases at J; junction bases unmatched: 1. CDR3 length equals 13 residues. Spiking of synthetic TCR analog templates was performed in each PCR. Sequenced by immunoSEQ multiplex PCR; TCRdb stores in-frame clones only, minus some. The profile shows tens of thousands of clones, around 80% of them singletons. The chain combines TRBV14 with TRBJ1-5; 9 nucleotides match TRBD1. The sample was PBMCs, taken around atezolizumab (anti-PD-L1) treatment. The sequence was obtained from a man aged 70 or older with urothelial cancer. CDR3 DNA sequence: TGTGCCAGCAGCCAAGGACAGGGGGTGCCCCAGCATTTT. This translates into CASSQGQGVPQHF.